This T cell receptor beta chain was obtained from a study of T cells in Graves' hyperthyroidism and ophthalmopathy. Overall study findings and caveats: Before onset, ophthalmopathy was predicted by the model a median roughly 6.8 months earlier. Among thyroid clonotypes expanded above 0.001, most also appeared in blood.

Template material for amplifying TCR beta CDR3 regions consisted of RNA transcripts. Researchers ran a first-round RT-PCR on the TCR CDR3 using the HTBI primer set. TCRdb reprocessed the multiplex PCR reads with MiXCR, giving one entry per CDR3 protein. The repertoire holds some 500,000 distinct CDR3 sequences, more than 15% seen once, with roughly 29% in the top ten. V lost 4 bases, J lost 3 bases, and 13 bases lay in between. Germline-derived CDR1 and CDR2 are LNHDA and SQIVND (reference sequence). This CDR3 region has 14 residues. Subjects with ophthalmopathy showed a Clinical Activity Score no lower than 3, a NOSPECS grade no lower than 4, and a duration shorter than 3 months. Around 9.9 ml of fresh peripheral blood supplied the PBMCs. Remarks on this clonotype: The antigen is not known.

The sequence came from a woman in her twenties or thirties with Graves' ophthalmopathy. The material sequenced was blood. The genes are TRBV19 and TRBJ2-7, with a possible D match to TRBD2 (5 bases). CDR3 sequence (DNA): TGTGCCAGTAGTACCGGACCCGGGGACTACGAGCAGTACTTC. Its protein product is CASSTGPGDYEQYF.